These 4 T cell receptor beta chains were all obtained from the same sample, sequenced in a study of blood T cell repertoires in COVID-19. Profiling relied on immunoSEQ multiplex PCR, and the TCRdb table lists in-frame clones only, not all of them. Counted here are some 160,000 clones, almost 85% occurring once; the ten biggest clones make up around 2.7%. Sequenced material: peripheral blood. These receptors originate from a woman older than 75 with COVID-19, enrolled during active disease.

This clone has a handful of counts. V usage is TRBV7-2 and J usage is TRBJ1-4; D unclear. The CDR3 sequence is 15 residues long. Germline V gene lookup returns CDR1 SGHTA and CDR2 FQGNSA. V lost 2 bases and J 4 bases, leaving 11 bases between the germline ends. The CDR3 region is CASSLSGRDNEKLFF. The CDR3 DNA sequence: TGTGCCAGCAGCTTATCGGGGAGGGATAATGAAAAACTGTTTTTT.

The chain recombines TRBV19 with TRBJ1-3; the D gene is possibly TRBD1 (6 bases). This CDR3 contains 16 residues. V was pared by 6 bases and J by 0 bases, with 15 bases between. CDR1 LNHDA and CDR2 SQIVND come from the germline V gene (reference sequence). The CDR3 nucleotides read TGTGCCAGTAGCCGGACAGCTCCGAACTCTGGAAACACCATATATTTT. Translating gives CASSRTAPNSGNTIYF.

This clone was seen just once. V and J are TRBV9 and TRBJ1-1; weak D call: TRBD1 (5 bases). Trimming took off 3 bases at V and 1 base at J, with 13 bases between the two ends. The germline gives CDR1 SGDLS, CDR2 YYNGEE. This CDR3 region has 15 residues. In DNA form, the CDR3 reads TGTGCCAGCAGCGGACAGCGAGGCTCGAACACTGAAGCTTTCTTT. This gives the protein CASSGQRGSNTEAFF. The full variable domain, with the rest looked up from reference TRBV9 and TRBJ1-1, is DSGVTQTPKHLITATGQRVTLRCSPRSGDLSVYWYQQSLDQGLQFLIQYYNGEERAKGNILERFSAQQFPDLHSELNLSSLELGDSALYFCASSGQRGSNTEAFFGQGTRLTVV.

This clone was detected only once. The V and J genes are TRBV6-2 or TRBV6-3 and TRBJ2-2; D ambiguous. Trimming took 6 bases from V and 1 from J, leaving 6 bases between them. The CDR3 is 13 amino acids. Per germline, CDR1 MNHEY and CDR2 SVGEGT. The CDR3 DNA reads TGTGCCAGCAGCATACAGAACACCGGGGAGCTGTTTTTT. Its translation is CASSIQNTGELFF.